Described below is a single TCR beta chain sequence and its context. CDR3 length: 14 amino acids. Germline V gene lookup returns CDR1 SGHRS and CDR2 YFSETQ. Trimming removed 4 bases from V and 5 bases from J; junction bases left unmatched: 6. TCRdb's table, derived via immunoSEQ multiplex PCR, lists solely in-frame clones and lacks some. This table holds 80,000 to 90,000 clones, roughly 90% found once. The data derive from a study of blood T cell repertoires in COVID-19. Study in general: The United States, Italy and Spain were the sources of the acute and convalescent COVID-19 samples.

The chain is built from TRBV5-1 and TRBJ2-5, with 9 bases matching TRBD1. The source of this sequence is a man older than 75 with active or convalescent COVID-19. Sequencing input: peripheral blood. For the CDR3, the DNA is TGCGCCAGCAGCAAGGGACAGGGTTCGGAGACCCAGTACTTC. This codes for CASSKGQGSETQYF.